This T cell receptor beta chain was captured in a study of CD8 T cells in Susac syndrome (dated by TCRdb to about 2019). Looking at the study overall: Among the sequenced Susac syndrome patients, six had clinically active disease and roughly 8 were in clinical remission. Whether CD8+ T cell activation and differentiation in Susac syndrome was antigen driven was tested using repertoire sequencing. Susac syndrome patients were therapy-naive, on corticosteroids (some also receiving IVIg), or on IVIg alone at blood withdrawal.

RNA was extracted with the RNeasy kit and about 0.45 to 1 ug was reverse transcribed using random hexamers. TCR beta CDR3 regions were amplified with the immunoSEQ multiplex PCR assay covering 54 Vbeta and 13 Jbeta segments. To correct PCR amplification bias, a synthetic template baseline was used for both primer optimization and computational correction. On the study's bioinformatics: Reads were assigned to V, D and J genes according to IMGT and analyzed in immunoSEQ Analyzer, with only productive sequences retained. Clonality was computed as one minus Shannon entropy normalized by log2 of the number of productive unique sequences. For each patient and control, public and private clones were evaluated among the 100 most prevalent clones. Clones were defined as Susac-specific if absent from the healthy and MS cohorts, from some 1,000 published viral clones and from other ImmuneACCESS disease sequences. In-frame beta chains were kept once TCRdb had trimmed the public reads at Q25 with fastp and called clones with MiXCR. Identical CDR3 proteins give one entry, which carries the most common genes and DNA. These V and J calls originate from TCRdb's pipeline instead of the authors' own analysis. For this sample there are 180,000 or so distinct CDR3 sequences; around 94% appear just once. 0.099% of the sample belongs to the ten largest clones.

Results the study describes overall, beyond this receptor: In patients with Susac syndrome, the CD4+ T cell repertoire showed no detectable clonal expansion. The TCR sequencing and HLA analysis was acknowledged to have included a relatively small number of individuals.

Peripheral blood CD8+ and CD4+ T cells from healthy donors, Susac syndrome patients and multiple sclerosis patients were profiled using high-throughput TCR beta sequencing. Recently defined diagnostic criteria for definite or probable disease were met by the Susac syndrome patients. Bulk CD8+ and CD4+ T cells were purified by magnetic negative isolation, whereas CD8+ TEMRA cells were enriched by FACS. Blood was collected in EDTA tubes and processed within 24 hours, with PBMCs isolated through density gradient centrifugation. PBMCs intended for TCR sequencing were cryopreserved in liquid nitrogen and thawed later in a water bath at 37 degrees C. A purity of at least 90% was achieved for sorted or isolated CD4+, CD8+ and CD8+ TEMRA cells. As concerns this clonotype: The antigen it binds to is not known. No qualities accompany the bases; no much larger clone lies one base away.

Sequencing was carried out using CD4+ T cells from PBMCs. The receptor was isolated from a human donor with Susac syndrome.

The DNA sequence is given as TGTGCCAGCTCACCTGGGACAGGAGCTCAGCCCCAGCATTTT. Its coded protein is CASSPGTGAQPQHF. The chain uses TRBV18 and TRBJ1-5, with 8 central nucleotides matching TRBD1. The germline V gene encodes CDR1 KGHSH and CDR2 LQKENI. The CDR3, cysteine through phenylalanine, is 14 amino acids long. The CDR3 DNA has 42 bases and is translated from base 1. The germline V end is reduced by 3 bases and the J end by 6 bases; junction bases left unmatched: 4.